This TCR beta chain was profiled in a study of T cells in Graves' hyperthyroidism and ophthalmopathy. V gave up 6 bases and J gave up 6 bases, with 18 bases separating them. There are 15 residues in the CDR3. Germline CDR1 and CDR2: DFQATT and SNEGSKA (reference sequence). Amplification yielded TCR beta CDR3 regions, with RNA transcripts as the source. Primed by the HTBI set, a first-round RT-PCR was run on the TCR CDR3. TCRdb recomputed calls from the multiplex PCR reads with MiXCR, one row per CDR3 protein. The sample carries some 500,000 distinct CDR3 sequences, about 15% recorded once. The rearrangement links TRBV20-1 to TRBJ1-6; D might be TRBD1 (5 bases). This TCR was recovered from a woman younger than 45 with Graves' ophthalmopathy. Sequenced input: blood. This chain's CDR3 is CSASPLDRPNSPLHF. CDR3 nucleotides: TGCAGTGCGAGTCCCCTTGACAGACCTAATTCACCCCTCCACTTT.